This T cell receptor beta chain was profiled in a study of cytomegalovirus exposure and HLA in healthy donors. The study ran its PCR with 60 Vbeta and 13 Jbeta primers. The protocol was immunoSEQ multiplex PCR, while the TCRdb copy is restricted to in-frame clones and leaves out a portion. The data show approximately 190,000 clones, about 85% seen once. The CDR3 runs 15 residues. The germline V gene has CDR1 MGHRA and CDR2 YSYEKL. J was trimmed by 0 bases and V by 1 base; bases with no gene match: 0. Unrecorded immune exposures were likely, despite nominal health at sampling. This TCR came from a man over 45 in good health and CMV-seronegative. The chain employs TRBV4-1 and TRBJ2-1; 7 nucleotides match TRBD2. The sample taken for sequencing was PBMCs. The CDR3 nucleotides are TGCGCCAGCAGCCAAGGGACTAGCTCCTACAATGAGCAGTTCTTC. This gives the protein CASSQGTSSYNEQFF.